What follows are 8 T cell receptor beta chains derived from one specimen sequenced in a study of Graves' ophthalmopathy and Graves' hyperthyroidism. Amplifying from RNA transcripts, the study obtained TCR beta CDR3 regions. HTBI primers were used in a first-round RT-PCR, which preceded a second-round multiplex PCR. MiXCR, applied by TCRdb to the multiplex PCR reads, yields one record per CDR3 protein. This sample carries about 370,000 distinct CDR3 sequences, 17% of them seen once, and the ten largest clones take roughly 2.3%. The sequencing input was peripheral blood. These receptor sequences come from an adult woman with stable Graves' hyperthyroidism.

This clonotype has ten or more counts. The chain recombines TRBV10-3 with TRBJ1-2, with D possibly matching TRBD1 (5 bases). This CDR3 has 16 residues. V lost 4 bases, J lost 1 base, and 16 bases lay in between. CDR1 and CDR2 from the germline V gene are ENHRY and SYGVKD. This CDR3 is CAISAAGRKDNYGYTF. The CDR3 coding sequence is TGTGCCATCAGTGCGGCGGGGCGCAAGGATAACTATGGCTACACCTTC.

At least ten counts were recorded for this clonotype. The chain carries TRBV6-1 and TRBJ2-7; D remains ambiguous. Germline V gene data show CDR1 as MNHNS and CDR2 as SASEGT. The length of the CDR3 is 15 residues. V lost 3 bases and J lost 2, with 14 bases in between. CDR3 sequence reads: CASSDPSRFTYEQYF. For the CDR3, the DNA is TGTGCCAGCAGTGATCCTTCTCGGTTTACCTACGAGCAGTACTTC.

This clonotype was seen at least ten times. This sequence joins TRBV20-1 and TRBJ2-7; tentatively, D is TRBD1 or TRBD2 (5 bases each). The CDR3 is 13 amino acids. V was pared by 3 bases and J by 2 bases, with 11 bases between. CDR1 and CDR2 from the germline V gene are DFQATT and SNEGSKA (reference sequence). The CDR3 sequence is CSARRGWTYEQYF. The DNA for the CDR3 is TGCAGTGCTAGGAGGGGCTGGACCTACGAGCAGTACTTC.

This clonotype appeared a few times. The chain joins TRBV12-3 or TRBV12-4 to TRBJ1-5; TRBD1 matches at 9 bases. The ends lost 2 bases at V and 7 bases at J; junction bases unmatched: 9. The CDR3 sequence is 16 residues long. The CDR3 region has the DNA TGTGCCAGCAGTTTATATGGGACAGGGATAGGCCAGCCCCAGCATTTT. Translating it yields CASSLYGTGIGQPQHF.

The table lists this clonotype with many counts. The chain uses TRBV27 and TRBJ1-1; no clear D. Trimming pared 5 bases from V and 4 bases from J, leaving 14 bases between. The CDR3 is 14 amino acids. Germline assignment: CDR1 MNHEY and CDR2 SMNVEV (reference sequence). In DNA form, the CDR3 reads TGTGCCAGCAGTCCTATCGTGGGAGGCACTGAAGCTTTCTTT. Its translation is CASSPIVGGTEAFF.

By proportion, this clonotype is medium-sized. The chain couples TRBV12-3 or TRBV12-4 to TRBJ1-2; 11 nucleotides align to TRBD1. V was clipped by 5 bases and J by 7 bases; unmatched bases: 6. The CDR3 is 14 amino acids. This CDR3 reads CASSGDRGKRGYTF. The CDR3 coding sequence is TGTGCCAGCAGTGGGGACAGGGGGAAGCGTGGCTACACCTTC.

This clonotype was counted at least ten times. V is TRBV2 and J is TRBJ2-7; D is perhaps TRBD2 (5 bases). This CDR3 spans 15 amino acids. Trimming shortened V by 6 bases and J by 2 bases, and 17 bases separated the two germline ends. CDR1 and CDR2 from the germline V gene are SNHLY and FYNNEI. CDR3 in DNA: TGTGCCAGCAGCGCTGCGTTGTCGGGAACCTACGAGCAGTACTTC. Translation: CASSAALSGTYEQYF.

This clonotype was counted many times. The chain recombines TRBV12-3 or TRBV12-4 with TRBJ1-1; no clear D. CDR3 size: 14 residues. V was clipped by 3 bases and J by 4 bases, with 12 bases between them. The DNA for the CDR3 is TGTGCCAGCAGTTTTTTCCGCGATAGCACTGAAGCTTTCTTT. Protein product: CASSFFRDSTEAFF.